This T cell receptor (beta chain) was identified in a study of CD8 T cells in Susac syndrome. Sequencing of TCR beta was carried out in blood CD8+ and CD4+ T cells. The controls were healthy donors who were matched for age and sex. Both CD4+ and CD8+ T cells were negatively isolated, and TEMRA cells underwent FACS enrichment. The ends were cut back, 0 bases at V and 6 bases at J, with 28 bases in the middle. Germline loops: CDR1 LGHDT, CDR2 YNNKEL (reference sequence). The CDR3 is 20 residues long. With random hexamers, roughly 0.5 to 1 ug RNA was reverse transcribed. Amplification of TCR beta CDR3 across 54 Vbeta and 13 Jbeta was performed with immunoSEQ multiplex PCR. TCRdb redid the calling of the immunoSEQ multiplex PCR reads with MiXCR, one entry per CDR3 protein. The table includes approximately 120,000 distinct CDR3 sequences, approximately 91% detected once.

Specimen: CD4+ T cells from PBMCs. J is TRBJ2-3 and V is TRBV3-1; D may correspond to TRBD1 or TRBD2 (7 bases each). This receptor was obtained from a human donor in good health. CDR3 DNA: TGTGCCAGCAGCCAAGAGGGACAGTACACTAGCGCCGCATTCCCTGATACGCAGTATTTT. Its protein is CASSQEGQYTSAAFPDTQYF.